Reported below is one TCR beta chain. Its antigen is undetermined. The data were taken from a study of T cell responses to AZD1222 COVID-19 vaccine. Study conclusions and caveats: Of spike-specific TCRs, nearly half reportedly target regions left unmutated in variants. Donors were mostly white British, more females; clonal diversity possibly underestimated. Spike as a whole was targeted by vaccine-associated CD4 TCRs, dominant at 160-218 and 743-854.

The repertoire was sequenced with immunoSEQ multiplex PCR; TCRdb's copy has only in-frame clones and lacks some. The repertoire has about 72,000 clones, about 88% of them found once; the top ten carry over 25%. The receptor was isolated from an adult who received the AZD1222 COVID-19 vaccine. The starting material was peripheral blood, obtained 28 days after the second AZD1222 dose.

CDR3 in amino acids: CASSQVASWTTEGNTIYF. The CDR3 coding sequence is TGCGCCAGCAGCCAAGTGGCTTCGTGGACAACCGAAGGAAACACCATATATTTT. The chain combines TRBV4-3 with TRBJ1-3, with a possible D match to TRBD1 (5 bases). V lost 1 base and J 4 bases, leaving 20 bases between the germline ends. The CDR3 sequence is 18 residues long. Germline loops: CDR1 LGHNA, CDR2 YSLEER.